This passage covers 30 T cell receptor beta chains from one sample sequenced in a study of T-cell reconstitution after alpha-beta-depleted transplantation in children. For TCRbeta, the library was prepared with unique molecular identifiers. TCRdb reanalysed the PCR reads using MiXCR and keeps one entry per CDR3 protein. The data show hundreds of thousands of distinct CDR3 sequences, with approximately 16% seen just once and approximately 1.1% held by the top ten. This material consisted of PBMCs from the stem cell graft donor, taken from the stem cell graft. The receptors here all came from a human donor who donated a stem cell graft to a child with acute myeloid leukemia.

This clonotype has just a few counts. V usage is TRBV20-1 and J usage is TRBJ1-2, with D unresolved. The V gene lost 7 bases and the J gene lost 6 bases, with 12 bases spanning the gap. The CDR3 contains 11 residues. Germline V CDR1 and CDR2: DFQATT, SNEGSKA (reference sequence). This CDR3 reads CSGPSSNGYTF. The CDR3, as DNA: TGCAGTGGGCCTAGCTCTAATGGCTACACCTTC.

Many counts were recorded for this clonotype. V gene TRBV24-1 combines with J gene TRBJ1-5; D remains ambiguous. The CDR3 extends over 14 amino acids. Trimming pared 7 bases from V and 3 bases from J, leaving 12 bases between. Per germline, CDR1 KGHDR and CDR2 SFDVKD. The CDR3 nucleotides read TGTGCCACCAGCCCCGCGGACCTCAATCAGCCCCAGCATTTT. Encoded protein: CATSPADLNQPQHF.

This chain uses TRBV25-1 with TRBJ2-1, with D perhaps matching TRBD1 (5 bases). Germline V gives CDR1 MGHDK, CDR2 SYGVNS. Trimming took 4 bases from V and 6 from J, leaving 19 bases between them. The CDR3 has 16 residues. The CDR3 nucleotides read TGTGCCAGCAGTGGCCCAGGGCTAGTTGCGGTCAATGAGCAGTTCTTC. It translates to CASSGPGLVAVNEQFF.

The CDR3 reads CASRPGRAGRYEQYF. For the CDR3, the DNA is TGTGCCAGCAGGCCGGGAAGAGCGGGGAGATACGAGCAGTACTTC. J is TRBJ2-7 and V is TRBV7-2; 7 bases agree with TRBD2. This CDR3 has 15 amino acids. V shed 6 bases and J 4 bases; nucleotides not matched to a gene: 12. In germline, CDR1 is SGHTA, CDR2 FQGNSA.

This chain uses TRBV10-3 with TRBJ2-3; 10 positions match TRBD2. V gave up 5 bases and J gave up 5 bases; unmatched junction bases: 7. Germline V gene sequence: CDR1 ENHRY, CDR2 SYGVKD. CDR3 length: 15 amino acids. The CDR3 DNA reads TGTGCCATCAGTCAACTAGCGGGGAGTGAAGATACGCAGTATTTT. Translated: CAISQLAGSEDTQYF.

Ten or more counts support this clonotype. V and J are TRBV20-1 and TRBJ2-2; D not resolved. This CDR3 has 13 amino acids. CDR1 is DFQATT, CDR2 SNEGSKA, per germline (reference sequence). V lost 3 bases to trimming and J lost 3 bases, with 8 bases between them. The CDR3, as DNA: TGCAGTGCTAGGAGCGATGACACCGGGGAGCTGTTTTTT. Its protein product is CSARSDDTGELFF.

This clonotype has a handful of counts. The CDR3 here is CSVVGVGADTQYF. For the CDR3, the DNA is TGCAGCGTTGTAGGCGTTGGCGCAGATACGCAGTATTTT. V usage is TRBV29-1 and J usage is TRBJ2-3, with D hard to call. The CDR3 runs 13 residues. V was clipped by 4 bases and J by 4 bases, with 12 bases between them. Germline CDR1 and CDR2: SQVTM and ANQGSEA.

This clonotype was counted between two and nine times. This chain uses TRBV7-8 with TRBJ1-1; TRBD1 is a possible D gene (6 bases). Germline CDR1 is SGHVS and CDR2 is FQNEAQ. The length of the CDR3 is 16 residues. V was shortened by 8 bases and J by 0 bases, with 19 bases between the two germline ends. This chain's CDR3 is CASSIRGGQMNTEAFF. The CDR3 DNA follows: TGTGCCAGCTCAATCAGGGGTGGACAGATGAACACTGAAGCTTTCTTT.

The CDR3 DNA is TGTGCCAGCTCAACTCGACTAGCCGCAGGGGTCTCCTCCTCTAGCACAGATACGCAGTATTTT. Its translation is CASSTRLAAGVSSSSTDTQYF. The V call is TRBV18, the J call TRBJ2-3, with D perhaps matching TRBD2 (7 bases). V lost 5 bases to trimming and J lost 0 bases, with 30 bases between them. CDR1 KGHSH and CDR2 LQKENI come from the germline V gene. The CDR3 extends over 21 amino acids.

Comment on this clonotype: A single base separates this from a much larger clone, so it may be a read error. This CDR3 is CASRPGNQPQHF. The CDR3 DNA follows: TGTGCCAGCCGTCCAGGGAATCAGCCCCAGCATTTT. The chain has TRBV12-3 or TRBV12-4 and TRBJ1-5; possible D gene TRBD1, 5 bases. V gave up 8 bases and J gave up 4 bases, with 9 bases separating them. The CDR3 covers 12 residues.

In this sample, this clonotype turned up many times. V gene TRBV29-1 combines with J gene TRBJ2-3; TRBD2 matches at 12 bases. CDR3 length: 12 amino acids. The germline V gene has CDR1 SQVTM and CDR2 ANQGSEA. V gave up 6 bases and J gave up 9 bases; unmatched junction bases: 4. The DNA of the CDR3 is TGCAGCGTGGGACTAGCGGGTAGCACGCAGTATTTT. This codes for CSVGLAGSTQYF.

This clonotype was detected many times. The genes are TRBV29-1 and TRBJ2-7; TRBD1 might be the D (6 bases). The germline V and J ends were trimmed by 4 bases and 3 bases, with 10 bases remaining between them. CDR1 SQVTM and CDR2 ANQGSEA come from the germline V gene. The CDR3 totals 12 residues. The CDR3 DNA reads as TGCAGCGTTGTGGACAGTAACTACGAGCAGTACGTC. Protein: CSVVDSNYEQYV.

This clonotype was seen more than once but under ten times. The J gene is TRBJ1-2, the V gene TRBV12-3 or TRBV12-4, with a possible D match to TRBD1 (5 bases). This CDR3 has 11 residues. V was trimmed by 3 bases and J by 10 bases, leaving 9 bases between them. For the CDR3, the DNA is TGTGCCAGCAGTTTTGGGGGGATCTACACCTTC. Translating it yields CASSFGGIYTF.

The rearrangement uses TRBV6-5 and TRBJ2-4; no clear D gene. Germline V gene sequence: CDR1 MNHEY, CDR2 SVGAGI. V was trimmed by 0 bases and J by 1 base, leaving 10 bases between them. There are 16 residues in the CDR3. The CDR3 DNA sequence: TGTGCCAGCAGTTACTCCGCAGGAAACGCCAAAAACATTCAGTACTTC. Its protein product is CASSYSAGNAKNIQYF.

To note about this clonotype: A much larger clone differs by one base, so this may be a read error. The rearrangement joins TRBV20-1 to TRBJ1-1; D gene uncertain. Germline CDR1 and CDR2: DFQATT and SNEGSKA (reference sequence). The CDR3 is 13 amino acids. The CDR3 protein is CSSRAGMNTEAFF. The CDR3 DNA reads TGCAGTTCTAGGGCAGGTATGAACACTGAAGCTTTCTTT.

The chain couples TRBV27 to TRBJ2-1; TRBD2 agrees at 12 bases. This CDR3 has 15 residues. CDR1 is MNHEY and CDR2 is SMNVEV in the germline V gene (reference sequence). J lost 9 bases, V lost 6 bases, and 9 bases had no gene match. The CDR3 DNA is TGTGCCAGCAGCGAGGCTAGCGGGGGGGTTCGTGAGCAGTTCTTC. It translates to CASSEASGGVREQFF.

This clonotype appeared many times. The chain has TRBV29-1 and TRBJ2-1, with TRBD2 identical over 11 bases. Germline loops: CDR1 SQVTM, CDR2 ANQGSEA. This CDR3 contains 16 residues. V lost 0 bases and J lost 4; bases outside the gene matches: 5. The CDR3 loop is CSVEDPTSGGYNEQFF. CDR3 sequence (DNA): TGCAGCGTTGAAGATCCTACTAGCGGGGGTTACAATGAGCAGTTCTTC.

This clonotype showed up many times. The J gene is TRBJ1-2, the V gene TRBV29-1, with 7 bases lining up with TRBD1. CDR1 is SQVTM and CDR2 is ANQGSEA in the germline V gene. This CDR3 comprises 14 residues. The V gene end was trimmed by 6 bases and the J gene end by 1 base; junction bases not matched to a gene: 8. CDR3 sequence (DNA): TGCAGCGTGTCGGGGGACAGAAATAACTATGGCTACACCTTC. Encoded protein: CSVSGDRNNYGYTF.

This clonotype was counted ten times or more. This chain links TRBV20-1 with TRBJ1-3; 10 bases are a match to TRBD1. V lost 4 bases and J lost 0; bases outside the gene matches: 3. Germline assignment: CDR1 DFQATT and CDR2 SNEGSKA (reference sequence). There are 15 residues in the CDR3. Here the CDR3 reads CSATDRGSSGNTIYF. Here the CDR3 DNA reads TGCAGTGCTACGGACAGGGGGAGCTCTGGAAACACCATATATTTT.

In this sample, this clonotype turned up many times. The rearrangement uses TRBV9 and TRBJ2-7; D gene uncertain. V lost 0 bases and J 2 bases, leaving 12 bases between the germline ends. Germline CDR1 and CDR2: SGDLS and YYNGEE. The CDR3 totals 15 residues. The CDR3 DNA is TGTGCCAGCAGCGTAGGTGTTACGGTTACCTACGAGCAGTACTTC. This sequence encodes CASSVGVTVTYEQYF.

This clonotype was observed a handful of times. The chain links TRBV7-2 to TRBJ1-6; D may be TRBD1 (5 bases). V lost 1 base, J lost 8 bases, and 15 bases lay in between. Per the germline V gene, CDR1 is SGHTA and CDR2 is FQGNSA. The CDR3 has 16 residues. The CDR3 sequence: CASSLGDGVPYSPLHF. The DNA of the CDR3 is TGTGCCAGCAGCTTAGGGGACGGGGTTCCATATTCACCCCTCCACTTT.

Ten or more counts support this clonotype. The V gene is TRBV27, the J gene TRBJ2-1; tentative D call: TRBD2 (6 bases). Trimming shortened V by 0 bases and J by 7 bases, and 7 bases separated the two germline ends. The V gene's germline CDR1 is MNHEY and CDR2 SMNVEV (reference sequence). This CDR3 has 13 amino acids. CDR3 sequence reads: CASSLSGGNEQFF. The CDR3 DNA reads as TGTGCCAGCAGTTTATCGGGGGGTAATGAGCAGTTCTTC.

To note about this clonotype: Just one base apart from a much larger clone, this may be a read error. The chain uses TRBV7-2 and TRBJ2-1; TRBD1 matches 10 bases. CDR1 SGHTA and CDR2 FQGNSA come from the germline V gene. J was trimmed by 8 bases and V by 2 bases; bases with no gene match: 6. This CDR3 spans 15 amino acids. The CDR3: CASSLTGQGSYEQFF. CDR3 nucleotides: TGTGCCAGCAGCTTAACGGGACAGGGGTCCTATGAGCAGTTCTTC.

There are a few counts of this clonotype. This sequence joins TRBV7-2 and TRBJ1-4, with D unclear. CDR1 is SGHTA, CDR2 FQGNSA, per germline. The CDR3 length is 13 residues. V was cut by 4 bases and J by 8 bases, with 11 bases left in between. This CDR3 reads CASSSRRGEKLFF. Written as DNA, the CDR3 is TGTGCCAGCAGCTCTAGGAGAGGGGAAAAACTGTTTTTT.

With respect to this clonotype: A much more abundant neighbour one base away suggests this may be a read error. The chain links TRBV20-1 to TRBJ1-2; 8 positions agree with TRBD1. The CDR3 contains 13 residues. The germline CDR1 and CDR2 sequences are DFQATT and SNEGSKA (reference sequence). The CDR3 sequence is CSALQGANYGYSF. DNA of the CDR3: TGCAGTGCCCTCCAGGGGGCTAACTATGGCTACTCCTTC.

This clonotype was found a few times. The rearrangement links TRBV28 to TRBJ2-3, with 8 bases fitting TRBD1. V gave up 2 bases and J gave up 1 base; unmatched junction bases: 5. The length of the CDR3 is 16 residues. CDR1 MDHEN and CDR2 SYDVKM come from the germline V gene. The CDR3 loop is CASSLPGGRGTDTQYF. CDR3 in DNA: TGTGCCAGCAGTTTACCAGGGGGCCGAGGCACAGATACGCAGTATTTT. Complete variable domain (other parts from reference TRBV28 and TRBJ2-3): DVKVTQSSRYLVKRTGEKVFLECVQDMDHENMFWYRQDPGLGLRLIYFSYDVKMKEKGDIPEGYSVSREKKERFSLILESASTNQTSMYLCASSLPGGRGTDTQYFGPGTRLTVL.

This clonotype has ten or more counts. The chain has TRBV5-1 and TRBJ1-2, with 7 bases matching TRBD1. V lost 4 bases, J lost 7 bases, and 10 bases stayed unmatched. In germline, CDR1 is SGHRS, CDR2 YFSETQ. The CDR3 spans 14 residues. DNA for the CDR3: TGCGCCAGCAGCGTCGAGACAGGGTCTTTTGGCTACACCTTC. It codes for CASSVETGSFGYTF.

This clonotype appeared many times. The J gene is TRBJ2-7, the V gene TRBV20-1, with TRBD2 identical over 7 bases. After removal of 0 bases from V and 5 bases from J, the junction contained 10 bases not matched to a gene. This CDR3 contains 15 residues. Germline V gene sequence: CDR1 DFQATT, CDR2 SNEGSKA (reference sequence). CDR3 amino acids: CSAREFGAGVDEQYV. The CDR3, as DNA: TGCAGTGCTAGAGAGTTTGGGGCGGGGGTAGACGAGCAGTACGTC.

This clonotype was seen many times. V usage is TRBV20-1 and J usage is TRBJ1-2; a weak D match, TRBD1 (5 bases). The CDR3 is 13 residues long. The V and J ends lost 5 bases and 7 bases respectively, with 17 bases between them. Germline CDR1 reads DFQATT; CDR2 reads SNEGSKA (reference sequence). CDR3 DNA sequence: TGCAGTGCTTGTTTGGGGACGGGAGTTGGCTACACCTTC. Encoded protein: CSACLGTGVGYTF.

The genes are TRBV5-1 and TRBJ2-5; D gene unclear. Trimming took 0 bases from V and 2 from J, leaving 8 bases between them. The CDR3 runs 14 residues. The germline CDR1 and CDR2 sequences are SGHRS and YFSETQ. CDR3 DNA: TGCGCCAGCAGCTTGGGGGAAGCACAAGAGACCCAGTACTTC. Translated: CASSLGEAQETQYF.